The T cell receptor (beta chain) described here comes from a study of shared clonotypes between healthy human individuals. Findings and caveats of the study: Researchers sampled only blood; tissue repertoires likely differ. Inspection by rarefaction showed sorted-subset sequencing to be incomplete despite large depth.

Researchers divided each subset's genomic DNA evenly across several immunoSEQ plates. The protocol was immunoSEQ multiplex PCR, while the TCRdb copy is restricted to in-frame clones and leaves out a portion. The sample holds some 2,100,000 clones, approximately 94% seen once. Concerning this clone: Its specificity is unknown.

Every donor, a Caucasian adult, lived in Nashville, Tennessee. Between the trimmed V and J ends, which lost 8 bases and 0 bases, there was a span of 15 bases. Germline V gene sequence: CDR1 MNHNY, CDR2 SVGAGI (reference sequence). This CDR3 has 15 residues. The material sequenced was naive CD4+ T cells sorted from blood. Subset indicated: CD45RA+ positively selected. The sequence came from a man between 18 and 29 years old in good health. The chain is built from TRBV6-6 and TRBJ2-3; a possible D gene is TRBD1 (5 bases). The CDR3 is CASGNGQGSTDTQYF. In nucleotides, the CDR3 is TGTGCCAGCGGGAATGGGCAGGGAAGCACAGATACGCAGTATTTT.